This TCR beta chain was captured in a study of T cells in Graves' hyperthyroidism and ophthalmopathy. Findings and limits, study-wide: Among thyroid clonotypes expanded above 0.001, most also appeared in blood.

For this clonotype: What it binds is unknown.

There were TCR beta CDR3 regions amplified from RNA transcripts. The HTBI primer set was used in a first-round RT-PCR of the TCR CDR3. TCRdb redid the calling of the multiplex PCR reads with MiXCR, one entry per CDR3 protein. The sample consists of hundreds of thousands of distinct CDR3 sequences, about a sixth of them appearing once. The CDR3 consists of 15 residues. Trimming cost V 5 bases and J 2 bases, with 13 bases left between them. CDR1 SGHTA and CDR2 FQGNSA come from the germline V gene. Hyperthyroidism had been newly diagnosed in patients aged 18 to 65, and its duration was under 2 months. The diagnoses drew upon clinical symptoms, serum thyroxine and TRAb, thyroid ultrasound and orbital computed tomography.

The specimen was blood. The receptor was derived from a young woman with Graves' hyperthyroidism. The chain links TRBV7-2 to TRBJ1-3; maybe TRBD1 (6 bases). The CDR3 region is CASSQMHRAGNTIYF. CDR3 nucleotides: TGTGCCAGCAGCCAGATGCACAGGGCTGGAAACACCATATATTTT.